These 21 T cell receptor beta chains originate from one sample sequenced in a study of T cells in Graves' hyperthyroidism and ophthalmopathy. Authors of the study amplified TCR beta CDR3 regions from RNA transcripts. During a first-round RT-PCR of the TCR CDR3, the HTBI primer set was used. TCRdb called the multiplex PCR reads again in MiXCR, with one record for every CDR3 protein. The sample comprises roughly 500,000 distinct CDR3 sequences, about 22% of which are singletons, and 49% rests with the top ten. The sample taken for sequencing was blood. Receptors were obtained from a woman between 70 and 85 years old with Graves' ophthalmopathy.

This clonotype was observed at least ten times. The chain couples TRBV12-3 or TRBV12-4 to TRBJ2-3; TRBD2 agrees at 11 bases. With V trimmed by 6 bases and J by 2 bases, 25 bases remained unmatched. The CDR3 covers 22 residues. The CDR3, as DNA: TGTGCCAGCAGCCCTCTCCTCCGGGCAGGGCTAATAGCGGGAGGGGACACAGATACGCAGTATTTT. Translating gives CASSPLLRAGLIAGGDTDTQYF.

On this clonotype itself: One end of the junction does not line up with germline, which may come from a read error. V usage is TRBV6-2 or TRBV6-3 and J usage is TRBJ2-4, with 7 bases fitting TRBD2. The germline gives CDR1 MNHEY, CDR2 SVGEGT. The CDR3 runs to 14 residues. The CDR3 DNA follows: TGTGCCAGCAGTGACTCTGGGACTATAAACATTCAGTACTTC. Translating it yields CASSDSGTINIQYF.

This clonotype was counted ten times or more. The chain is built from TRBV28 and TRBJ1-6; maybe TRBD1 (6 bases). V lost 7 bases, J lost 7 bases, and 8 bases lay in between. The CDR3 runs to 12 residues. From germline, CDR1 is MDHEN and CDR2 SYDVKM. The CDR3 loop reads CASKGGNSPLHF. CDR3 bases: TGTGCCAGCAAAGGGGGGAATTCACCCCTCCACTTT. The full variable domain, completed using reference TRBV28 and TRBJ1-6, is DVKVTQSSRYLVKRTGEKVFLECVQDMDHENMFWYRQDPGLGLRLIYFSYDVKMKEKGDIPEGYSVSREKKERFSLILESASTNQTSMYLCASKGGNSPLHFGNGTRLTVT.

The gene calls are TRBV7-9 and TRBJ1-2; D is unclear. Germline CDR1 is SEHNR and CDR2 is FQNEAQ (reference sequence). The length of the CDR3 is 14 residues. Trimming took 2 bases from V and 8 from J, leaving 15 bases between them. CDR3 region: CASSLLIGVDGYTF. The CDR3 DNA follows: TGTGCCAGCAGCTTACTTATCGGGGTAGACGGCTACACCTTC.

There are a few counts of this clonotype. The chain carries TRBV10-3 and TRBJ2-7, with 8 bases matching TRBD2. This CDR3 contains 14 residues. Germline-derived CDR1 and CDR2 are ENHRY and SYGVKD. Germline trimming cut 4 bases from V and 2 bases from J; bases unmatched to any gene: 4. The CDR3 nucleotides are TGTGCCATCAGTGGTTTAGCGGGAACCTACGAGCAGTACTTC. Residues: CAISGLAGTYEQYF.

The CDR3 sequence is CSATQTSGTTGELFF. DNA for the CDR3: TGCAGTGCCACCCAGACTAGCGGAACCACCGGGGAGCTGTTTTTT. The chain joins TRBV20-1 to TRBJ2-2, with 9 bases lining up with TRBD2. CDR1 and CDR2 from the germline V gene are DFQATT and SNEGSKA (reference sequence). Trimming at V came to 6 bases and at J to 4 bases, leaving 9 bases not matched to a gene. The CDR3 covers 15 residues.

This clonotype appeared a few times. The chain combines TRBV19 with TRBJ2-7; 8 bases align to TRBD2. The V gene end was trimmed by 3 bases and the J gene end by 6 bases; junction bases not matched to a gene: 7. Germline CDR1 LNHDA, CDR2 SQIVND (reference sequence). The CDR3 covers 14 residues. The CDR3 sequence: CASSIIAGRFEQYF. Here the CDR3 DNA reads TGTGCCAGTAGTATTATAGCGGGGAGATTCGAGCAGTACTTC.

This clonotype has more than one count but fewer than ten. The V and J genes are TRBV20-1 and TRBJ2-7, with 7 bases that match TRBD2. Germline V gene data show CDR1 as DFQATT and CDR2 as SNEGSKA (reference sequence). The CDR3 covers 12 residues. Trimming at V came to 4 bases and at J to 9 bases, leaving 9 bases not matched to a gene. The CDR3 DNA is TGCAGTGCTACGACGGGAAGCGGGGTGCAGTACTTC. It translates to CSATTGSGVQYF.

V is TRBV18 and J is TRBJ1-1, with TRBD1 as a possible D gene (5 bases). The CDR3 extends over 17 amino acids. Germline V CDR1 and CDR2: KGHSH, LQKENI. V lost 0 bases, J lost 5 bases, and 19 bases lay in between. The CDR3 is CASSPPNSRGVGTEAFF. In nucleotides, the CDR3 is TGTGCCAGCTCACCACCTAATTCGCGAGGGGTAGGGACTGAAGCTTTCTTT.

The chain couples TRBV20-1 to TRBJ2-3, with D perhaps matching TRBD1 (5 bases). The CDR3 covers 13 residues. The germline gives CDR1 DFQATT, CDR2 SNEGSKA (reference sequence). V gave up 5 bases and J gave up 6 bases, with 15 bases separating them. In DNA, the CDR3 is TGCAGTGCTTCGCGTGACAGCCCGGATACGCAGTATTTT. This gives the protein CSASRDSPDTQYF.

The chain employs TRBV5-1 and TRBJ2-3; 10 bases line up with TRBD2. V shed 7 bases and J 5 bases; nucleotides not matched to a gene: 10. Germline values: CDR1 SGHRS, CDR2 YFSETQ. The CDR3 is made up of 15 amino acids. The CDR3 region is CASEEVAGGVDTQYF. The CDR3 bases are TGCGCCAGCGAAGAGGTAGCGGGAGGCGTAGATACGCAGTATTTT. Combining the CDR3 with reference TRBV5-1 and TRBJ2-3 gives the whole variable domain KAGVTQTPRYLIKTRGQQVTLSCSPISGHRSVSWYQQTPGQGLQFLFEYFSETQRNKGNFPGRFSGRQFSNSRSEMNVSTLELGDSALYLCASEEVAGGVDTQYFGPGTRLTVL.

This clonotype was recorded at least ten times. CDR3 amino acids: CASSEGRAFYEQYF. In DNA form, the CDR3 reads TGTGCCAGCAGTGAGGGCAGGGCCTTCTACGAGCAGTACTTC. The rearrangement uses TRBV6-1 and TRBJ2-7; weak D call: TRBD1 (5 bases). The CDR3 is 14 residues long. Germline lookup yields CDR1 MNHNS and CDR2 SASEGT. V was shortened by 3 bases and J by 3 bases, with 12 bases between the two germline ends.

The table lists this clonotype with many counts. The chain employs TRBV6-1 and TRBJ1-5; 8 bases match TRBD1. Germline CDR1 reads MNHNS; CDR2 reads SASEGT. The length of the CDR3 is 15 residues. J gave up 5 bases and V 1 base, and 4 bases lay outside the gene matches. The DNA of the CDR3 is TGTGCCAGCAGTGAAGGGACAGGGCGTTATCAGCCCCAGCATTTT. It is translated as CASSEGTGRYQPQHF.

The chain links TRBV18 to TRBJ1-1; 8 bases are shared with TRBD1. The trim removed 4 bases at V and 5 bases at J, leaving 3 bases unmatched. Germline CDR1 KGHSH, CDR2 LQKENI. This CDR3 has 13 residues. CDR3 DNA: TGTGCCAGCTCACAACAGGGGGATACTGAAGCTTTCTTT. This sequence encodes CASSQQGDTEAFF.

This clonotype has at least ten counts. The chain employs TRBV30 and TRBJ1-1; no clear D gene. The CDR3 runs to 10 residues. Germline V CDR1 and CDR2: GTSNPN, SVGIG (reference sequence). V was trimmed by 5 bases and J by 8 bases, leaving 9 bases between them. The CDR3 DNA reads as TGTGCCTGGGGCGGGCCAGAAGCTTTCTTT. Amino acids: CAWGGPEAFF.

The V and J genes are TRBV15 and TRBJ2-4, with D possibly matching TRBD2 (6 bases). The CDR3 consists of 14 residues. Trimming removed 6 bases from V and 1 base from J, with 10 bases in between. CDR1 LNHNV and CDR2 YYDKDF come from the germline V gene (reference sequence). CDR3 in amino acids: CATRPAGAKNIQYF. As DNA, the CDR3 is TGTGCCACCAGGCCGGCGGGGGCCAAAAACATTCAGTACTTC.

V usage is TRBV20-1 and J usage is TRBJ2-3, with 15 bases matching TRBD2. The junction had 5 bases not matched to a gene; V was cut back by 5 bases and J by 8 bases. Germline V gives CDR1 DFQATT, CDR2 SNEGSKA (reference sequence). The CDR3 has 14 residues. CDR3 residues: CSAGLAGGRGTQYF. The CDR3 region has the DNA TGCAGTGCTGGACTAGCGGGAGGGCGTGGTACGCAGTATTTT.

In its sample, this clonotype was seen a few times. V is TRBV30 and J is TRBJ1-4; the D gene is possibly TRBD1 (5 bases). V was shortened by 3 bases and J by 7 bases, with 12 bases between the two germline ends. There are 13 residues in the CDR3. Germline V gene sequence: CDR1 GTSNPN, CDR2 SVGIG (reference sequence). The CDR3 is CAWSSTGGEKLFF. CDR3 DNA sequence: TGTGCCTGGAGCTCAACTGGGGGTGAAAAACTGTTTTTT.

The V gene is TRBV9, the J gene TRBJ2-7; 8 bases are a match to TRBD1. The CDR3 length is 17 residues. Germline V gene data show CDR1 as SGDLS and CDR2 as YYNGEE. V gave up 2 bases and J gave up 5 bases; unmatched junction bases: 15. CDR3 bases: TGTGCCAGCAGCGTCAGCCCCCGGACAGGGTATGTCGACGAGCAGTACTTC. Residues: CASSVSPRTGYVDEQYF.

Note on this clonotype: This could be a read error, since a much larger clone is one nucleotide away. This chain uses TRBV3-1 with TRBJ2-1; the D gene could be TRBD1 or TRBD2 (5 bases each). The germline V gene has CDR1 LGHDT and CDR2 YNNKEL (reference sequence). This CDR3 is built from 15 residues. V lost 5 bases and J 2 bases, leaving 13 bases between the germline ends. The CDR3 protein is CASSNRQTTYNEQFF. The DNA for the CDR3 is TGTGCCAGCAGCAATAGACAGACTACCTACAATGAGCAGTTCTTC.

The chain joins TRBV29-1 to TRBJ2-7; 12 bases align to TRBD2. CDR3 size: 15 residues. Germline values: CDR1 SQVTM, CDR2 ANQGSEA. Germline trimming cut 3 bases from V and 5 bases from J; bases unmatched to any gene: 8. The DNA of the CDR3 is TGCAGCGTTGAGCCTTGGGCTAGCGGGAGGGACGAGCAGTACTTC. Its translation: CSVEPWASGRDEQYF.